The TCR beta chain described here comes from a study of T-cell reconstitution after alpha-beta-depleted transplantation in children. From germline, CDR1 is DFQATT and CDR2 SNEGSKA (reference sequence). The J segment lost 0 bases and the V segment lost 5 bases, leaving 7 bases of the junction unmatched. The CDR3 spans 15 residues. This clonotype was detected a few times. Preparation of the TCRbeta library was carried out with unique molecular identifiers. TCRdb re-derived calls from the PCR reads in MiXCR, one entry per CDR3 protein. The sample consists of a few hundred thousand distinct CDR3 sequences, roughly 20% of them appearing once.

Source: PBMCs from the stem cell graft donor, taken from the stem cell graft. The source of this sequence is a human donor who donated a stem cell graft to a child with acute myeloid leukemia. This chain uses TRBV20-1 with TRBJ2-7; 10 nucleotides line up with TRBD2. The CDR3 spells CSAAGLAEVSYEQYF. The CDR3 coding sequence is TGCAGTGCTGCCGGACTAGCGGAAGTCTCCTACGAGCAGTACTTC.